This T cell receptor beta chain was documented in a study of cytomegalovirus exposure and HLA in healthy donors. General observations from the study: In vitro, three CMV-associated chains proved specific for CMV antigens. Presence/absence analyses supposed approximately even sequencing depth among donors. For TCR beta chains, V- and J-gene trimming was later linked to a missense DCLRE1C variant. It was reported in a later analysis that an Asian-associated ancestry cluster showed fewer N-insertions than the approximately 690-donor mean.

Germline loops: CDR1 LGHNA, CDR2 YSLEER. Between the trimmed V and J ends, which lost 3 bases and 0 bases, there was a span of 9 bases. The CDR3 has 14 amino acids. In the PCR, 60 Vbeta and 13 Jbeta primers were used. The data were produced by immunoSEQ multiplex PCR, yet TCRdb's version contains in-frame clones alone and is incomplete. The sample lists about 300,000 clones, roughly 85% seen once, with less than 4.5% in the top ten. Points on this clone: Its antigen is unknown.

This TCR derives from a man aged 35-49 years in good health and CMV-seropositive. Sequenced material: PBMCs. The chain uses TRBV4-3 and TRBJ2-7; a possible D gene is TRBD2 (5 bases). The CDR3 DNA sequence: TGCGCCAGCAGCCATAGCGAGAGCTCCTACGAGCAGTACTTC. Protein sequence: CASSHSESSYEQYF.